The rows below give T cell receptor beta chains drawn from one sample of a study of CXCR3-negative and CXCR3-positive naive CD8 T cells. Following a re-call of the 5' RACE reads, TCRdb has one entry per CDR3 protein and lacks DNA. This sample's clone table lists 45,000 or so distinct CDR3 sequences. What was sequenced was memory CD8+ T cells from blood. These receptors all come from a human donor in good health. Some clones in this sample may be carry-over from other donors' samples. Each CDR3 is given with its conserved first and last residue.

>TRBV20-1|TRBJ2-7
CSANTVVGFTDEQYF
>TRBV4-1|TRBJ2-3
CASSLPRTYTDTQYF
>TRBV11-3|TRBJ2-7
CASSYPGDAYEQYF
>TRBV7-9|TRBJ2-2
CASSPKWPEVDQLPGELFF
>TRBV10-3|TRBJ2-2
CAIRDQTGPTGELFF
>TRBV5-5|TRBJ2-1
CASSLNRGLFNEQFF
>TRBV7-2|TRBJ2-4
CASSLSYVRLAKNIQYF
>TRBV12-3/TRBV12-4|TRBJ2-5
CASSFLGAHQETQYF
>TRBV7-3|TRBJ2-3
CASSLTGLAAPHTQYF
>TRBV7-9|TRBJ2-1
CASSPPEGGQRNEQFF
>TRBV7-3|TRBJ1-5
CASSPGSNQPQHF
>TRBV4-3|TRBJ2-5
CASSQAIGIQETQYF
>TRBV7-9|TRBJ2-7
CASSLGDEQYF
>TRBV29-1|TRBJ2-6
CSVLGAGANVLTF
>TRBV29-1|TRBJ2-1
CSVEDSSGNEQFF
>TRBV4-3|TRBJ2-3
CASSQDGTERTDTQYF
>TRBV12-3/TRBV12-4|TRBJ2-5
CASSLTAQETQYF
>TRBV6-2/TRBV6-3|TRBJ1-1
CASSKKGQPNTEAFF
>TRBV5-4|TRBJ1-1
CASSLGGGTTEAFF
>TRBV12-3/TRBV12-4|TRBJ1-6
CATREGNSPLHF
>TRBV12-3/TRBV12-4|TRBJ2-1
CASSLASYYNEQFF
>TRBV7-9|TRBJ2-7
CASSYPGSYEQYF
>TRBV10-1|TRBJ2-1
CASTCLAKDPCYHNEQFF
>TRBV5-6|TRBJ2-1
CASSLPSYNEQFF
>TRBV29-1|TRBJ1-1
CSGGQSLMNTEAFF
>TRBV9|TRBJ1-6
CASSVGGAYSPLHF
>TRBV28|TRBJ2-1
CASSSRDGLSSYNEQFF
>TRBV27|TRBJ2-7
CASSLGQGVFEQYF
>TRBV20-1|TRBJ1-5
CSARDRGGESQPQHF
>TRBV30|TRBJ2-1
CAWSGGSGGADEQFF
>TRBV5-1|TRBJ1-1
CASSSTVNTEAFF
>TRBV6-6|TRBJ2-7
CASSRGGTGGPGLEQYF
>TRBV7-6|TRBJ1-5
CASSPDPLGGQPQHF
>TRBV7-7|TRBJ1-2
CASSLHSLGGYTF
>TRBV20-1|TRBJ2-1
CSARPGQSNEQFF
>TRBV4-3|TRBJ2-1
CASSQVPSGGGNEQFF
>TRBV4-3|TRBJ1-3
CASSQTRTVESGNTIYF
>TRBV9|TRBJ1-2
CASSVRTDYDYGYTF
>TRBV2|TRBJ2-1
CASGGTSGVERQFF
>TRBV28|TRBJ2-2
CASRIGVNTGELFF
>TRBV28|TRBJ1-5
CASTTGAHSNQPQHF
>TRBV29-1|TRBJ1-3
CSVEGWTRSGNTIYF
>TRBV20-1|TRBJ1-5
CSALYAGFGNQPQHF
>TRBV9|TRBJ2-7
CASSVGVGGGNEQYF
>TRBV28|TRBJ2-3
CASSPDFSTDTQYF
>TRBV4-2|TRBJ2-2
CASSQTSGGAGELFF
>TRBV7-9|TRBJ2-4
CASSLQFGRGIQYF
>TRBV12-3/TRBV12-4|TRBJ1-1
CASTIGPTLNTEAFF
>TRBV10-3|TRBJ1-1
CAISESRLTEAFF
>TRBV2|TRBJ2-3
CASSGGTPSTDTQYF
>TRBV12-3/TRBV12-4|TRBJ2-1
CASSLFGEQFF
>TRBV5-6|TRBJ2-4
CASSLWALIGGLAKNIQYF
>TRBV7-3|TRBJ2-3
CASSNTDTQYF
>TRBV15|TRBJ2-2
CATRDGGNTGELFF
>TRBV14|TRBJ1-1
CASSRLQGNTEAFF